This T cell receptor (beta chain) was identified during a study of T cells of healthy individuals. TCRdb fed the 5' RACE reads into MiXCR, producing one record per CDR3 protein. The sample carries more than 85,000 distinct CDR3 sequences, under 20% recorded once. The count of this clonotype is one. Germline loops: CDR1 SGHTA, CDR2 FQGNSA. Trimming cost V 4 bases and J 11 bases, with 16 bases left between them. The CDR3 is 13 residues long. This receptor was identified in a human donor in good health. The V and J genes are TRBV7-2 and TRBJ2-3; D is tentatively TRBD1 or TRBD2 (5 bases each). This CDR3 reads CASSYDLRDLQYF. In nucleotides, the CDR3 is TGTGCCAGCAGCTATGATCTCCGGGACCTGCAGTATTTT.